A selection of T cell receptor beta chains follows, all from one sample in a study of blood T cell repertoires in COVID-19. Clones were sequenced by immunoSEQ multiplex PCR, and TCRdb holds only the in-frame ones, with some missing. This repertoire shows some 190,000 clones, 75% to 85% found once; its top ten account for approximately 10%. The sequenced material came from peripheral blood. These receptors were taken from a woman in her forties with COVID-19, enrolled during active disease. CDR3s include the opening cysteine and the closing phenylalanine or tryptophan. Each record gives: V gene, clone size, J gene, D gene, CDR3 DNA, CDR3 protein. A D gene is named only where the DNA matches it firmly. Clone size is shown for a subset of rows, as once, few, many or a class of expanded clone.

TRBV9	.	TRBJ2-3	.	TGTGCCAGCAGCGTTCGACTGAACACTCTTGATACGCAGTATTTT	CASSVRLNTLDTQYF
TRBV18	.	TRBJ1-2	.	TGTGCCAGCTCCCTCCGGGACACAGATGGCTACACCTTC	CASSLRDTDGYTF
TRBV7-2	many	TRBJ2-3	TRBD2	TGTGCCAGCAGGCTAAATCTAGCGGGGGAGTCCACAGATACGCAGTATTTT	CASRLNLAGESTDTQYF
TRBV25-1	.	TRBJ1-2	.	TGTGCCAGCAGTGACCGAGCTAACTATGGCTACACCTTC	CASSDRANYGYTF
TRBV19	.	TRBJ2-1	.	TGTGCCAGTAGTATGGTGGTTAGCTCCTACAATGAGCAGTTCTTC	CASSMVVSSYNEQFF
TRBV27	.	TRBJ2-1	.	TGTGCCAGCAGTCCTGGAGTTGCCTGGAATGAGCAGTTCTTC	CASSPGVAWNEQFF
TRBV6-5	.	TRBJ1-6	.	TGTGCCAGCACCGGGTGGGGGGGCGGTTCACCCCTCCACTTT	CASTGWGGGSPLHF
TRBV19	.	TRBJ2-1	.	TGTGCCAGTCGGTCCCGAAGAAATGAGCAGTTCTTC	CASRSRRNEQFF
TRBV19	.	TRBJ2-6	TRBD1	TGTGCCAGCGCCGCACCGGGACAGGGGGTAAGCGGGGCCAACGTCCTGACTTTC	CASAAPGQGVSGANVLTF
TRBV29-1	.	TRBJ2-2	TRBD1	TGCAGCGCCAGGGGACAGTCGAACACCGGGGAGCTGTTTTTT	CSARGQSNTGELFF
TRBV5-4	.	TRBJ1-4	TRBD1	TGTGCCAGCAGCCATACCGGGACAGGGGCAACTAATGAAAAACTGTTTTTT	CASSHTGTGATNEKLFF
TRBV3-1/TRBV3-2	.	TRBJ1-4	.	TGTGCCAGCAGCCAAAATAGAGGTGGGAAACTGTTTTTT	CASSQNRGGKLFF
TRBV27	.	TRBJ2-4	TRBD2	TGTGCCAGCAGTCCTCGACTAGCGGAACTCAAAAACATTCAGTACTTC	CASSPRLAELKNIQYF
TRBV3-1/TRBV3-2	.	TRBJ2-7	.	TGTGCCAGCAGCCAAGTTTCACAGGGTTTCGGCGAGCAGTACTTC	CASSQVSQGFGEQYF
TRBV27	.	TRBJ1-4	.	TGTGCCAGCAGTAACGACAGGTTTAGTACTAATGAAAAACTGTTTTTT	CASSNDRFSTNEKLFF
TRBV7-2	.	TRBJ1-2	TRBD1	TGTGCCAGCAGCTACAGGGGCTTTGGCTACACCTTC	CASSYRGFGYTF
TRBV6-5	.	TRBJ2-5	.	TGTGCCAGCAGGCTCCGGGGGAGGGAGACCCAGTACTTC	CASRLRGRETQYF
TRBV27	.	TRBJ2-7	.	TGTGCCAGCAGTTTAAAGGGACAAATCTACGAGCAGTACTTC	CASSLKGQIYEQYF
TRBV7-9	once	TRBJ1-1	.	TGTGCCAGCAGCCCAGAGACAGGTTCGAACACTGAAGCTTTCTTT	CASSPETGSNTEAFF
TRBV12-3/TRBV12-4	.	TRBJ2-3	.	TGTGCCAGCCTGGACAGTTGGACAGATACGCAGTATTTT	CASLDSWTDTQYF
TRBV6-5	.	TRBJ2-4	TRBD1	TGTGCCAGCAGTACCGGGACAGCGGAGCCTTTCTTC	CASSTGTAEPFF
TRBV4-1	.	TRBJ1-2	TRBD1	TGCGCCAGCAGCCAAGCCGGGACAGCCTATGGCTACACCTTC	CASSQAGTAYGYTF
TRBV5-4	.	TRBJ2-3	.	TGTGCCAGCAGAGACTCGCGACAGGCCGTCACAGATACGCAGTATTTT	CASRDSRQAVTDTQYF
TRBV5-4	.	TRBJ1-6	.	TGTGCCAGCAGCTTGGATCTAGGGGCACTGTCAAATTCACCCCTCCACTTT	CASSLDLGALSNSPLHF
TRBV6-5	.	TRBJ2-7	.	TGTGCCAGCAGACGGACTTTGATCTCCTACGAGCAGTACTTC	CASRRTLISYEQYF
TRBV28	.	TRBJ2-3	TRBD1	TGTGCCAGCAGTTTATGGGACAGGGTAGATACGCAGTATTTT	CASSLWDRVDTQYF
TRBV6-2/TRBV6-3	.	TRBJ2-5	TRBD2	TGTGCCAGCAGTTACTTACCTTCGGGAGGTGGTGCCGATGTAGGTGGGGAGACCCAGTACTTC	CASSYLPSGGGADVGGETQYF
TRBV5-4	.	TRBJ1-1	.	TGTGCCAGCAGCGTGCCCCAGGGCGAGAACACTGAAGCTTTCTTT	CASSVPQGENTEAFF
TRBV6-5	.	TRBJ2-7	TRBD1	TGTGCCAGCAGCCGTAGGGACAGGCCGGGGTTTGGGCAGTACTTC	CASSRRDRPGFGQYF
TRBV7-9	.	TRBJ1-1	TRBD1	TGTGCCAGCAGCGGACAGGCATGGAACACTGAAGCTTTCTTT	CASSGQAWNTEAFF
TRBV11-3	.	TRBJ2-1	TRBD2	TGTGCCAGCAGCCCTGGACTAGCGGGAGCTGACAATGAGCAGTTCTTC	CASSPGLAGADNEQFF
TRBV6-2/TRBV6-3	once	TRBJ2-3	.	TGTGCCAGCAGTACGAGACACCCCGCAGATACGCAGTATTTT	CASSTRHPADTQYF
TRBV7-9	.	TRBJ1-2	.	TGTGCCAGCAGCCACGAGGGTAGCGCTGGCTACACCTTC	CASSHEGSAGYTF
TRBV27	.	TRBJ2-5	.	TGTGCCAGCAGCTGGGGGCCTCGGGAGACCCAGTACTTC	CASSWGPRETQYF
TRBV7-9	once	TRBJ2-2	.	TGTGCCAGCAGCCGGACACCTGCGGTAAACACCGGGGAGCTGTTTTTT	CASSRTPAVNTGELFF
TRBV4-1	many	TRBJ1-2	.	TGCGCCAGCAGCCAAGCCGGAGACCGGGGCTACACCTTC	CASSQAGDRGYTF
TRBV5-8	.	TRBJ2-5	TRBD1	TGTGCCAGCAGCAGGCGTACAGGGGGCTACGAGACCCAGTACTTC	CASSRRTGGYETQYF
TRBV6-5	.	TRBJ2-7	TRBD2	TGTGCCAGCTTAGCGGGAGGCAGCTCCTACGAGCAGTACTTC	CASLAGGSSYEQYF
TRBV19	.	TRBJ1-2	.	TGTGCCAGTAATAACAGGGCTAACTATGGCTACACCTTC	CASNNRANYGYTF
TRBV5-6	.	TRBJ2-2	.	TGTGCCAGCAGCTTCGGAGCAGCGAACACCGGGGAGCTGTTTTTT	CASSFGAANTGELFF
TRBV5-8	.	TRBJ1-5	.	TGTGCCAGCATCACCCAGGGTTATGGCAATCAGCCCCAGCATTTT	CASITQGYGNQPQHF
TRBV19	few	TRBJ1-3	.	TGTGCCAGTAGTAAGATGCGGGACACCATATATTTT	CASSKMRDTIYF
TRBV25-1	.	TRBJ2-7	.	TGTGCCAGCAGTGCTGGCGGGCGCAGCGAGCAGTACTTC	CASSAGGRSEQYF
TRBV3-1/TRBV3-2	.	TRBJ2-5	TRBD2	TGTGCCAGCAGTAATCCAGCGGGAGGGCAAGAGACCCAGTACTTC	CASSNPAGGQETQYF
TRBV19	.	TRBJ2-2	TRBD1	TGTGCCAGTACCAAAAGGACAGGGGGATTCGGGGAGCTGTTTTTT	CASTKRTGGFGELFF
TRBV6-4	.	TRBJ2-7	.	TGTGCCAGCAGCCCCCGGGACGAGCAGTACTTC	CASSPRDEQYF
TRBV7-6	.	TRBJ1-1	TRBD1	TGTGCCAGCAGCCCTCTACAGGGGCGGACTGAAGCTTTCTTT	CASSPLQGRTEAFF
TRBV14	.	TRBJ1-5	.	TGTGCCAGCAGCCAAGGAGGTCAGCCCCAGCATTTT	CASSQGGQPQHF
TRBV19	.	TRBJ2-3	TRBD1	TGTGCCAGTAGTTTGACAGGGAAGACAGATACGCAGTATTTT	CASSLTGKTDTQYF
TRBV7-3	.	TRBJ1-6	TRBD1	TGTGCCAGCAGCTTCGGACAGGATTCACCCCTCCACTTT	CASSFGQDSPLHF
TRBV24-1	.	TRBJ2-1	.	TGTGCCACCGCGGGACTCCATCACAATGAGCAGTTCTTC	CATAGLHHNEQFF
TRBV7-6	.	TRBJ2-2	TRBD2	TGTGCCAGCAGCTTAATCGTCCGGGGGGTTGGGACCGGGGAGCTGTTTTTT	CASSLIVRGVGTGELFF
TRBV19	.	TRBJ2-1	TRBD2	TGTGCCAGTAGTAGGAGCGGGGGTATTGATGAGCAGTTCTTC	CASSRSGGIDEQFF
TRBV11-2	many	TRBJ2-1	TRBD2	TGTGCCAGCAGGGAGGGACTAGCGGGAAGTGAGCAGTTCTTC	CASREGLAGSEQFF